The table lists the clone carrying this T cell receptor beta chain with a few counts. This sample is drawn from a study of human T cells and chemical hapten exposure. The overall study: Patients received weekly diphenylcyclopropenone doses to the scalp throughout the approximately 23-week study. Patches that contained 0.01% DPC were applied to the upper back and read at 6 days.

Indicated time point: patch test 1, 2 weeks after DPC sensitization. Described treatment: therapeutic diphenylcyclopropenone sensitization with weekly scalp DPC. V trimming: 8 bases; J trimming: 2 bases; junction bases outside the gene matches: 8. The CDR3 has 15 residues. The germline V gene has CDR1 SGHTA and CDR2 FQGNSA. From the RACE reads, TCRdb called clonotypes with MiXCR, one entry per CDR3 protein. The data hold 95,000 to 130,000 distinct CDR3 sequences, with 12% observed a single time. This sample comprised whole blood, obtained in connection with sensitization to the hapten diphenylcyclopropenone (DPC). This chain uses TRBV7-2 with TRBJ2-1; TRBD2 matches 8 bases. The sequence came from a woman between 45 and 65 years old with alopecia areata. Some clones in this sample may be carry-over from other donors' samples. CDR3 protein: CASGNSGATYNEQFF. The CDR3, as DNA: TGTGCCAGCGGGAATAGCGGGGCTACCTACAATGAGCAGTTCTTC.